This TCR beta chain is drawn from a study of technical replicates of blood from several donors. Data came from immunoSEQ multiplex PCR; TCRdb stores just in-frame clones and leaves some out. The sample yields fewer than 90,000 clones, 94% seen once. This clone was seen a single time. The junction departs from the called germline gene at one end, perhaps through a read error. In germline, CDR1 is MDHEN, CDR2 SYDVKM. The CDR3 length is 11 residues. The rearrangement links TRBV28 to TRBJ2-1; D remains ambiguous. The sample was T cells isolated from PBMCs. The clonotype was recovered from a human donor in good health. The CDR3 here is CASSFREMRLF. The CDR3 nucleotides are TGTGCCAGCAGTTTTCGAGAAATGAGGCTCTTC.